The 8 T cell receptor beta chains presented below share a single source sample, sequenced in a study of OX40 agonist ivuxolimab in advanced cancers. The data were produced by immunoSEQ multiplex PCR, yet TCRdb's version contains in-frame clones alone and is incomplete. Among 4,500 to 6,500 clones listed, about two thirds were seen once. Sequencing used CD4+ or CD8+ T cells sorted from blood, obtained in a trial of the OX40 agonist ivuxolimab. The source is an adult with an advanced solid tumor such as melanoma, head and neck, liver or kidney cancer.

V and J are TRBV6-6 and TRBJ2-7; D unresolved. The germline gives CDR1 MNHNY, CDR2 SVGAGI (reference sequence). The CDR3 consists of 13 residues. V was clipped by 4 bases and J by 4 bases, with 11 bases between them. DNA for the CDR3: TGTGCCAGCAGTTTCTCGGACGGGTACGAGCAGTACTTC. Protein sequence: CASSFSDGYEQYF.

The V call is TRBV7-9, the J call TRBJ2-5; 11 bases map to TRBD2. Trimming cost V 5 bases and J 2 bases; bases outside gene matches: 4. Per the germline V gene, CDR1 is SEHNR and CDR2 is FQNEAQ (reference sequence). The length of the CDR3 is 15 residues. The CDR3 coding sequence is TGTGCCAGCAGCGAGGGACTAGCGGAACAAGAGACCCAGTACTTC. As protein: CASSEGLAEQETQYF.

As DNA, the CDR3 is TGTGCCAGCAGTCGGACTTCTAGCACAGATACGCAGTATTTT. Translating it yields CASSRTSSTDTQYF. The chain is built from TRBV11-2 and TRBJ2-3; possible D gene TRBD2, 5 bases. Trimming left V 6 bases short and J 0 bases short, with 10 bases between. Germline V gives CDR1 SGHAT, CDR2 FQNNGV. This CDR3 has 14 residues.

This clone was counted ten times or more. The chain joins TRBV5-6 to TRBJ2-7, with a possible D match to TRBD2 (5 bases). Trimming removed 4 bases at V and 3 bases at J, with 17 bases between. Germline CDR1 reads SGHDT; CDR2 reads YYEEEE. The CDR3 length is 15 residues. The chain's CDR3 is CASSPLRAGLYEQYF. DNA for the CDR3: TGTGCCAGCAGCCCGTTGCGGGCGGGCCTCTACGAGCAGTACTTC.

The chain combines TRBV18 with TRBJ2-3; no reliable D call. The V gene's germline CDR1 is KGHSH and CDR2 LQKENI. The V end lost 1 base, the J end lost 4 bases, and 9 bases lay between the germline ends. CDR3 length: 14 amino acids. Written as DNA, the CDR3 is TGTGCCAGCTCACCACTACGGGTCCCAGATACGCAGTATTTT. Translated, it gives CASSPLRVPDTQYF.

The rearrangement uses TRBV7-2 and TRBJ2-7; D not certain. The CDR3 has 14 amino acids. V lost 5 bases and J 7 bases, leaving 18 bases between the germline ends. Per germline, CDR1 SGHTA and CDR2 FQGNSA. CDR3 DNA: TGTGCCAGCAGCCTTTATGGCAACTCTAAAGAGCAGTACTTC. Encoded protein: CASSLYGNSKEQYF.

CDR3 protein: CSAFPGYTF. For the CDR3, the DNA is TGCAGTGCTTTCCCTGGCTACACCTTC. The chain couples TRBV20-1 to TRBJ1-2; D not certain. The CDR3 length is 9 residues. Trimming pared 5 bases from V and 7 bases from J, leaving 5 bases between. From germline, CDR1 is DFQATT and CDR2 SNEGSKA (reference sequence).

The J gene is TRBJ2-7, the V gene TRBV7-6; perhaps TRBD2 as D (7 bases). Trimming took 1 base from V and 3 from J, leaving 13 bases between them. CDR3 length equals 15 residues. Per germline, CDR1 SGHVS and CDR2 FNYEAQ. CDR3 in amino acids: CASSLEGGAGYEQYF. CDR3 nucleotide sequence: TGTGCCAGCAGCTTAGAAGGGGGGGCAGGCTACGAGCAGTACTTC.